This TCR beta chain emerged from a study of blood T cell repertoires in COVID-19. As processed by the authors: Researchers report that nucleated cell counts were estimated from reference gene primer amplification. Only in-frame clones appear in the TCRdb table, and some are missing; sequencing was by immunoSEQ multiplex PCR. Clone size and V and J calls were adopted from that table, with D and trimming inferred from the DNA. This table holds some 97,000 clones, just over 90% found once. The germline V gene encodes CDR1 WSHSY and CDR2 SAAADI. V trimming: 3 bases; J trimming: 8 bases; junction bases outside the gene matches: 12. The CDR3 contains 16 residues.

This receptor was taken from a man aged 50-59 years with active COVID-19. The rearrangement uses TRBV10-2 and TRBJ1-4, with TRBD1 matching 7 bases. The specimen was peripheral blood. CDR3 coding DNA: TGCGCCAGCAGTGACCACAGGGGCAGGGGTAGAGAAAAACTGTTTTTT. This gives the protein CASSDHRGRGREKLFF.